This entry lists 14 T cell receptor beta chains sequenced from one sample in a study of naive and memory T cell subsets. Two oligonucleotides, mixed equimolar, formed the beta constant-region primer covering TRBC1 and TRBC2. Ligated cDNA was amplified by four rounds of PCR with nested alpha and beta constant-region primers and SP2. One entry per CDR3 protein results from TCRdb running MiXCR on the UMI-ligation and nested PCR reads. This sample yields approximately 31,000 distinct CDR3 sequences, of which under 20% are seen a single time; more than 3% belongs to the top ten. The sample was effector memory CD4+ T cells from blood. As for subset: effector memory, CD45RA- CD27-. These TCRs come from a human donor in good health.

This clonotype was seen only a few times. The rearrangement joins TRBV7-3 to TRBJ2-1, with TRBD2 matching over 12 bases. This CDR3 has 14 amino acids. Germline CDR1 and CDR2: SGHTA and FQGTGA. The V segment lost 6 bases and the J segment 13 bases; nucleotides outside the gene matches: 10. The CDR3, as DNA: TGTGCCAGCAGTTTACGGACTAGCGGGGCACGACAGTTCTTC. It codes for CASSLRTSGARQFF.

The chain couples TRBV5-6 to TRBJ2-4; 8 nucleotides match TRBD2. The CDR3 has 15 amino acids. V dropped 6 bases and J dropped 4; count of bases not matched to a gene: 9. Germline CDR1 and CDR2: SGHDT and YYEEEE. The CDR3 sequence: CASNIGGVIKNIQYF. The CDR3 DNA sequence: TGTGCCAGCAATATCGGGGGGGTGATTAAAAACATTCAGTACTTC.

The chain couples TRBV6-1 to TRBJ2-1; a weak D match, TRBD2 (6 bases). This CDR3 is built from 13 residues. Trimming pared 10 bases from V and 4 bases from J, leaving 14 bases between. From germline, CDR1 is MNHNS and CDR2 SASEGT. The CDR3 reads CATRLGRYNEQFF. The CDR3 nucleotides are TGTGCCACTAGACTAGGCCGATACAATGAGCAGTTCTTC.

In DNA form, the CDR3 reads TGCAGCGTTGAAGTGGGAGGGGGTCAGAGCTATGGCTACACCTTC. Translated: CSVEVGGGQSYGYTF. The chain combines TRBV29-1 with TRBJ1-2, with a weak D call TRBD1 (6 bases). The V end lost 1 base, the J end lost 4 bases, and 16 bases lay between the germline ends. CDR3 size: 15 residues. Germline CDR1 SQVTM, CDR2 ANQGSEA.

The genes are TRBV28 and TRBJ1-2, with D possibly TRBD1 on 5 matching bases. V lost 4 bases to trimming and J lost 0 bases, with 15 bases between them. CDR3 length: 16 amino acids. From germline, CDR1 is MDHEN and CDR2 SYDVKM. The DNA for the CDR3 is TGTGCCAGCAGTTCGCCCCGCAGGGACTCTAACTATGGCTACACCTTC. This encodes CASSSPRRDSNYGYTF.

This clonotype came up a few times. The rearrangement uses TRBV3-1 and TRBJ2-7; 12 bases fit TRBD2. The CDR3 contains 16 residues. Germline CDR1 is LGHDT and CDR2 is YNNKEL (reference sequence). The trim removed 3 bases at V and 7 bases at J, leaving 10 bases unmatched. The CDR3 protein is CASSQNRLAGEEEQYF. In DNA form, the CDR3 reads TGTGCCAGCAGCCAGAACCGACTAGCGGGAGAAGAGGAGCAGTACTTC.

The V gene is TRBV2, the J gene TRBJ2-1; 11 nucleotides match TRBD2. V was clipped by 8 bases and J by 7 bases; unmatched bases: 10. This CDR3 region has 15 residues. Germline V gene lookup returns CDR1 SNHLY and CDR2 FYNNEI. In nucleotides, the CDR3 is TGTGCCAGCCAATCCTTAGCGGGAGGGCCTAATGAGCAGTTCTTC. It codes for CASQSLAGGPNEQFF.

The chain couples TRBV18 to TRBJ2-2, with 7 bases matching TRBD2. This CDR3 is built from 14 residues. The germline V gene encodes CDR1 KGHSH and CDR2 LQKENI. The junction had 0 bases not matched to a gene; V was cut back by 4 bases and J by 1 base. The CDR3 region has the DNA TGTGCCAGCTCACGCGGGGGGAACACCGGGGAGCTGTTTTTT. It codes for CASSRGGNTGELFF.

This clonotype was detected only a few times. The gene calls are TRBV5-1 and TRBJ1-1; 7 positions match TRBD1. The CDR3 contains 11 residues. Losses at the gene ends were 4 bases for V and 7 bases for J; bases not matched to a gene: 1. CDR1 and CDR2 (germline): SGHRS, YFSETQ. DNA of the CDR3: TGCGCCAGCAGCCAGGGGGATGAAGCTTTCTTT. Its translation is CASSQGDEAFF.

The sample holds a few counts of this clonotype. The genes are TRBV7-3 and TRBJ2-3; TRBD2 aligns across 14 bases. Germline lookup yields CDR1 SGHTA and CDR2 FQGTGA. After removal of 5 bases from V and 6 bases from J, the junction contained 7 bases not matched to a gene. The CDR3 covers 16 residues. Written as DNA, the CDR3 is TGTGCCAGCAGCACCCGTGGGACTAGCGGGAGTGATACGCAGTATTTT. Amino acid sequence: CASSTRGTSGSDTQYF.

This clonotype came up many times. The chain couples TRBV29-1 to TRBJ1-1; TRBD1 matches at 7 bases. The ends lost 2 bases at V and 5 bases at J; junction bases unmatched: 5. Germline V gene lookup returns CDR1 SQVTM and CDR2 ANQGSEA. There are 13 residues in the CDR3. CDR3 in amino acids: CSVERQGGTEAFF. Written as DNA, the CDR3 is TGCAGCGTTGAAAGACAGGGAGGAACTGAAGCTTTCTTT.

This clonotype turned up a few times. CDR3 DNA: TGTGCCTTCACCCAAGTTGGAGCTTTCTTT. Translated, it gives CAFTQVGAFF. The chain employs TRBV30 and TRBJ1-1, with D unclear. The germline V gene encodes CDR1 GTSNPN and CDR2 SVGIG (reference sequence). V gave up 7 bases and J gave up 10 bases, with 13 bases separating them. The CDR3 loop spans 10 amino acids.

This clonotype showed up many times. The V call is TRBV20-1, the J call TRBJ2-5; D is unclear. The CDR3 sequence is 12 residues long. CDR1 is DFQATT, CDR2 SNEGSKA, per germline (reference sequence). V shed 3 bases and J shed 1 base, with 6 bases lying between them. CDR3 region: CSARSGQETQYF. As DNA, the CDR3 is TGCAGTGCTAGGTCTGGCCAAGAGACCCAGTACTTC.

This clonotype was seen only a few times. The chain links TRBV5-1 to TRBJ1-2, with D uncertain. Trimming cost V 5 bases and J 2 bases, with 10 bases left between them. Germline V gene lookup returns CDR1 SGHRS and CDR2 YFSETQ. CDR3 length: 13 residues. The CDR3 DNA reads as TGCGCCAGCAGTCAGGACGGGAACTATGGCTACACCTTC. This encodes CASSQDGNYGYTF.